The 32 T cell receptor beta chains presented below share a single source sample, sequenced in a study of shared clonotypes between healthy human individuals. The naive CD8 subset, CD45RO-negative cells positively selected for CCR7, excluded terminally differentiated effector memory CD45RA+ cells. Produced via immunoSEQ multiplex PCR; TCRdb's table is partial and in-frame only. The sample yields around 2,000,000 clones, roughly 94% seen once. Sequences were obtained from naive CD8+ T cells sorted from blood. The source of these receptors is a man aged 18-30 years in good health.

This chain uses TRBV27 with TRBJ2-6; TRBD2 agrees at 7 bases. The ends lost 0 bases at V and 5 bases at J; junction bases unmatched: 4. The CDR3 covers 16 residues. CDR1 MNHEY and CDR2 SMNVEV come from the germline V gene (reference sequence). The CDR3 protein is CASSLSAGEWANVLTF. As DNA, the CDR3 is TGTGCCAGCAGTTTATCTGCGGGGGAGTGGGCCAACGTCCTGACTTTC.

This sequence joins TRBV7-9 and TRBJ1-1; 10 positions match TRBD1. Germline trimming cut 5 bases from V and 6 bases from J; bases unmatched to any gene: 9. This CDR3 comprises 15 residues. The germline gives CDR1 SEHNR, CDR2 FQNEAQ (reference sequence). The CDR3 is CASSHMTGGSAEAFF. The CDR3 nucleotides are TGTGCCAGCAGCCATATGACAGGGGGCTCCGCTGAAGCTTTCTTT.

CDR3 in amino acids: CASSEVQETQYF. The CDR3 DNA is TGTGCCAGCAGCGAAGTTCAAGAGACCCAGTACTTC. The V call is TRBV14, the J call TRBJ2-5; no clear D. Germline CDR1 and CDR2: SGHDN and FVKESK. V was pared by 5 bases and J by 2 bases, with 6 bases between. The CDR3 covers 12 residues.

This chain links TRBV2 with TRBJ2-7; a possible D gene is TRBD2 (5 bases). The length of the CDR3 is 14 residues. The ends were cut back, 5 bases at V and 0 bases at J, with 11 bases in the middle. In germline, CDR1 is SNHLY, CDR2 FYNNEI. The CDR3 DNA reads as TGTGCCAGCAGTTTCAAGCGGTTCTCCTACGAGCAGTACTTC. Protein sequence: CASSFKRFSYEQYF.

This clone appeared once. The chain joins TRBV2 to TRBJ1-3; weak D call: TRBD1 (5 bases). Germline V gene lookup returns CDR1 SNHLY and CDR2 FYNNEI. The CDR3 sequence is 16 residues long. Trimming took off 5 bases at V and 0 bases at J, with 14 bases between the two ends. The CDR3 loop reads CASSYGRGSSGNTIYF. The CDR3 DNA sequence: TGTGCCAGCAGTTACGGACGGGGCAGCTCTGGAAACACCATATATTTT.

The rearrangement links TRBV30 to TRBJ1-2, with TRBD1 identical over 7 bases. J was trimmed by 5 bases and V by 5 bases; bases with no gene match: 11. CDR1 is GTSNPN and CDR2 is SVGIG in the germline V gene (reference sequence). The CDR3 has 14 amino acids. This CDR3 reads CAWAPGTVSYGYTF. The CDR3 DNA is TGTGCCTGGGCCCCTGGGACAGTGAGTTATGGCTACACCTTC.

This clone was counted between two and nine times. In the same sample, other DNA sequences code for this CDR3. The chain is built from TRBV28 and TRBJ2-7, with D unresolved. The CDR3 totals 12 residues. Looked up from germline, CDR1 is MDHEN and CDR2 is SYDVKM. Trimming removed 1 base from V and 0 bases from J, with 1 base in between. Here the CDR3 DNA reads TGTGCCAGCAGTTTATCCTCCTACGAGCAGTACTTC. Translation gives CASSLSSYEQYF.

Details on this clone: Other DNA sequences of this sample code for an identical CDR3. V gene TRBV27 combines with J gene TRBJ2-7, with 7 bases fitting TRBD2. Germline V CDR1 and CDR2: MNHEY, SMNVEV (reference sequence). The junction had 4 bases not matched to a gene; V was cut back by 2 bases and J by 3 bases. This CDR3 region has 14 residues. As DNA, the CDR3 is TGTGCCAGCAGTTTAGGTCGGGGGGTCTACGAGCAGTACTTC. It encodes CASSLGRGVYEQYF.

This clone was counted only a few times. The sample contains more than one DNA sequence encoding this CDR3. The chain combines TRBV28 with TRBJ1-6; 8 nucleotides match TRBD1. CDR1 is MDHEN, CDR2 SYDVKM, per germline. Trimming at V came to 5 bases and at J to 9 bases, leaving 6 bases not matched to a gene. The CDR3 is 14 amino acids. The CDR3 is CASSLTGEGSPLHF. For the CDR3, the DNA is TGTGCCAGCAGTCTGACAGGGGAGGGTTCACCCCTCCACTTT.

V and J are TRBV4-1 and TRBJ2-7; D not resolved. Germline lookup yields CDR1 MGHRA and CDR2 YSYEKL. The CDR3 runs 15 residues. V dropped 4 bases and J dropped 0 bases, with 13 bases sitting between them. The CDR3 nucleotides read TGCGCCAGCAGCCCGGGCCAGAGGAGCTCCTACGAGCAGTACTTC. It translates to CASSPGQRSSYEQYF.

The gene calls are TRBV6-6 and TRBJ1-1, with D hard to call. V was pared by 5 bases and J by 0 bases, with 16 bases between. Germline values: CDR1 MNHNY, CDR2 SVGAGI (reference sequence). CDR3 size: 16 residues. CDR3 nucleotides: TGTGCCAGCAGTCGCGCGGCGGGTTTCATGAACACTGAAGCTTTCTTT. Translated: CASSRAAGFMNTEAFF.

This chain links TRBV10-3 with TRBJ2-5; tentatively, D is TRBD2 (6 bases). The CDR3 spans 13 residues. V was trimmed by 3 bases and J by 3 bases, leaving 8 bases between them. CDR1 ENHRY and CDR2 SYGVKD come from the germline V gene. CDR3 DNA sequence: TGTGCCATCAGTGACGGAGGGGAAGAGACCCAGTACTTC. It specifies CAISDGGEETQYF.

The chain employs TRBV6-5 and TRBJ1-1; 7 bases match TRBD1. Per the germline V gene, CDR1 is MNHEY and CDR2 is SVGAGI. Germline trimming cut 0 bases from V and 11 bases from J; bases unmatched to any gene: 15. The CDR3 is made up of 16 amino acids. For the CDR3, the DNA is TGTGCCAGCAGTTACTCGAATCCCAGGGGGGCTTTGGTTGCTTTCTTT. It specifies CASSYSNPRGALVAFF.

This chain links TRBV5-4 with TRBJ2-5, with 10 positions matching TRBD2. V was clipped by 5 bases and J by 2 bases; unmatched bases: 6. The germline gives CDR1 SGHNT, CDR2 YYREEE (reference sequence). The CDR3 sequence is 15 residues long. The CDR3 reads CASSGLAETQETQYF. The CDR3 DNA reads as TGTGCCAGCAGTGGACTAGCGGAGACTCAAGAGACCCAGTACTTC.

A single count supports this clone. V is TRBV6-5 and J is TRBJ2-7, with a weak D call TRBD2 (6 bases). Trimming shortened V by 5 bases and J by 2 bases, and 13 bases separated the two germline ends. The germline V gene has CDR1 MNHEY and CDR2 SVGAGI. CDR3 size: 14 residues. Here the CDR3 DNA reads TGTGCCAGCAGTCAGACTAGTGAGGCCTACGAGCAGTACTTC. Its protein product is CASSQTSEAYEQYF.

The rearrangement joins TRBV27 to TRBJ1-5; D perhaps matches TRBD1 (6 bases). CDR3 length: 15 residues. Germline lookup yields CDR1 MNHEY and CDR2 SMNVEV (reference sequence). Trimming removed 3 bases at V and 3 bases at J, with 12 bases between. CDR3 in amino acids: CASSFGQGPNQPQHF. The CDR3 coding sequence is TGTGCCAGCAGTTTCGGGCAGGGGCCCAATCAGCCCCAGCATTTT.

Written as DNA, the CDR3 is TGTGCCAGCAGCCCAGATCTGGTCCTGACTTTC. Protein: CASSPDLVLTF. The chain joins TRBV7-9 to TRBJ2-6; D call uncertain. The V gene lost 5 bases and the J gene lost 13 bases, with 9 bases spanning the gap. Germline assignment: CDR1 SEHNR and CDR2 FQNEAQ (reference sequence). The CDR3 covers 11 residues.

Notes on this clone: Other DNA sequences in this specimen translate into the identical CDR3. The rearrangement links TRBV20-1 to TRBJ2-7, with a weak D call TRBD2 (5 bases). V was clipped by 7 bases and J by 2 bases, with 6 bases between them. Germline CDR1 reads DFQATT; CDR2 reads SNEGSKA (reference sequence). CDR3 length equals 10 residues. CDR3: CSVGAYEQYF. Here the CDR3 DNA reads TGCAGTGTCGGGGCCTACGAGCAGTACTTC.

On this clone: Other DNA variants within this sample encode the same CDR3. The genes are TRBV5-4 and TRBJ2-7; perhaps TRBD1 as D (6 bases). Deletions cut 1 base from V and 4 bases from J, with 9 bases between. The CDR3 covers 13 residues. Germline V lookup: CDR1 SGHNT, CDR2 YYREEE (reference sequence). This chain's CDR3 is CASSLQGSYEQYF. The CDR3 region has the DNA TGTGCCAGCAGCTTGCAGGGGTCGTACGAGCAGTACTTC.

The V and J genes are TRBV27 and TRBJ1-1; D is ambiguous. The CDR3 is 13 residues long. CDR1 is MNHEY and CDR2 is SMNVEV in the germline V gene (reference sequence). With 9 bases removed from V and 1 base from J, the gap between germline ends came to 12 bases. In DNA, the CDR3 is TGTGCCAGTGCCGCGTGGGGGAACACTGAAGCTTTCTTT. Its translation: CASAAWGNTEAFF.

The chain employs TRBV15 and TRBJ1-1; D ambiguous. The CDR3 spans 13 residues. Trimming took 6 bases from V and 6 from J, leaving 14 bases between them. Germline V gives CDR1 LNHNV, CDR2 YYDKDF (reference sequence). CDR3 nucleotide sequence: TGTGCCACCAGGCCAAGAGTGGAGGCTGAAGCTTTCTTT. Amino acids: CATRPRVEAEAFF. Together with reference TRBV15 and TRBJ1-1, the CDR3 gives the full variable domain: DAMVIQNPRYQVTQFGKPVTLSCSQTLNHNVMYWYQQKSSQAPKLLFHYYDKDFNNEADTPDNFQSRRPNTSFCFLDIRSPGLGDTAMYLCATRPRVEAEAFFGQGTRLTVV.

The rearrangement joins TRBV4-1 to TRBJ2-7; 14 bases are a match to TRBD2. Germline CDR1 MGHRA, CDR2 YSYEKL. This CDR3 has 15 residues. V gave up 4 bases and J gave up 7 bases; unmatched junction bases: 6. This chain's CDR3 is CASSLGTSGSFEQYF. The CDR3 DNA reads as TGCGCCAGCAGCCTCGGGACTAGCGGGAGTTTTGAGCAGTACTTC.

V gene TRBV13 combines with J gene TRBJ2-7; TRBD2 aligns across 8 bases. Germline V gene sequence: CDR1 PRHDT, CDR2 FYEKMQ (reference sequence). Trimming removed 8 bases from V and 4 bases from J; junction bases left unmatched: 7. This CDR3 spans 13 amino acids. CDR3 bases: TGTGCCAGCGGAACAGCGGGAGAGTACGAGCAGTACTTC. The encoded protein is CASGTAGEYEQYF.

CDR3 region: CASSGEGLAGGRGAYNEQFF. Here the CDR3 DNA reads TGTGCCAGCAGCGGGGAGGGGCTAGCGGGAGGTCGGGGGGCCTACAATGAGCAGTTCTTC. The chain has TRBV9 and TRBJ2-1; 11 nucleotides match TRBD2. The germline CDR1 and CDR2 sequences are SGDLS and YYNGEE. The CDR3 sequence is 20 residues long. After removal of 3 bases from V and 2 bases from J, the junction contained 16 bases not matched to a gene.

This rearrangement joins TRBV19 to TRBJ2-2; D may match TRBD1 or TRBD2 (5 bases each). The ends were cut back, 3 bases at V and 4 bases at J, with 18 bases in the middle. The CDR3 loop spans 17 amino acids. The germline V gene has CDR1 LNHDA and CDR2 SQIVND (reference sequence). The CDR3 here is CASSIGKEQGFTGELFF. CDR3 nucleotides: TGTGCCAGTAGTATCGGGAAGGAGCAGGGCTTCACCGGGGAGCTGTTTTTT.

To note about this clone: Within the sample, other DNA sequences also encode this same CDR3. V is TRBV28 and J is TRBJ2-7, with no clear D. Germline V lookup: CDR1 MDHEN, CDR2 SYDVKM. The germline V and J ends were trimmed by 2 bases and 1 base, with 6 bases remaining between them. The length of the CDR3 is 13 residues. CDR3 nucleotides: TGTGCCAGCAGTTTAGGTTTTTCCTACGAGCAGTACTTC. Encoded protein: CASSLGFSYEQYF.

This clone was seen a single time. The chain links TRBV7-9 to TRBJ1-3, with D tentatively TRBD1 (5 bases). Germline CDR1 and CDR2: SEHNR and FQNEAQ (reference sequence). The length of the CDR3 is 13 residues. Between the trimmed V and J ends, which lost 7 bases and 8 bases, there was a span of 15 bases. CDR3 bases: TGTGCCAGCACCGCGGGACCGGAGGACACCATATATTTT. Translation: CASTAGPEDTIYF.

The genes are TRBV6-5 and TRBJ2-5; TRBD2 matches 10 bases. The CDR3 has 14 amino acids. Trimming cost V 2 bases and J 4 bases; bases outside gene matches: 1. CDR1 is MNHEY and CDR2 is SVGAGI in the germline V gene. CDR3 residues: CASSYASGRETQYF. The CDR3 DNA reads as TGTGCCAGCAGTTACGCTAGCGGGAGAGAGACCCAGTACTTC.

The chain has TRBV15 and TRBJ2-2; perhaps TRBD1 as D (6 bases). Trimming pared 1 base from V and 3 bases from J, leaving 21 bases between. In germline, CDR1 is LNHNV, CDR2 YYDKDF (reference sequence). The CDR3 extends over 19 amino acids. The CDR3 DNA is TGTGCCACCAGCAGAGCCACCCCGGACAGCTTAGCCTACACCGGGGAGCTGTTTTTT. This sequence encodes CATSRATPDSLAYTGELFF.

A remark on this clone: In the same sample, other DNA sequences code for this CDR3. V is TRBV28 and J is TRBJ2-3; 10 bases are shared with TRBD1. The germline gives CDR1 MDHEN, CDR2 SYDVKM. Trimming took 4 bases from V and 1 from J; bases not matched to a gene: 2. CDR3 length: 15 amino acids. Here the CDR3 reads CASSYGTGGTDTQYF. The CDR3 region has the DNA TGTGCCAGCAGTTACGGGACAGGGGGCACAGATACGCAGTATTTT.

This clone has a single count. The chain carries TRBV28 and TRBJ2-7; D possibly uses TRBD1 or TRBD2 (6 bases each). Germline CDR1 MDHEN, CDR2 SYDVKM. The CDR3 runs 15 residues. Trimming stripped 3 bases from V and 0 bases from J, with 12 bases between. Here the CDR3 reads CASSFRGLISYEQYF. CDR3 coding DNA: TGTGCCAGCAGTTTCCGGGGGCTAATCTCCTACGAGCAGTACTTC.

The chain is built from TRBV2 and TRBJ2-5; 8 bases fit TRBD2. CDR1 and CDR2 (germline): SNHLY, FYNNEI. There are 17 residues in the CDR3. V was clipped by 8 bases and J by 4 bases; unmatched bases: 18. The CDR3 reads CASHLSGVAGFGETQYF. For the CDR3, the DNA is TGTGCCAGCCACCTCTCGGGGGTAGCGGGATTTGGAGAGACCCAGTACTTC.